This entry is about one TCR beta chain. Antigen unknown. The source of the sample is a study of shared clonotypes between healthy human individuals. Study observations and caveats: Naive subsets tended to show greater estimated richness than memory subsets.

The germline V gene encodes CDR1 SEHNR and CDR2 FQNEAQ (reference sequence). This CDR3 region has 15 residues. V was pared by 7 bases and J by 7 bases, with 20 bases between. Profiled with immunoSEQ multiplex PCR; TCRdb holds only in-frame clones, not every one. The sample yields over a million clones, under 80% seen once. Sequenced material: memory CD4+ T cells sorted from blood. This sample's subset: CD45RA-negative fraction. The rearrangement links TRBV7-9 to TRBJ2-4; D might be TRBD1 (7 bases). This receptor was obtained from a man aged 18 to 29 in good health. The CDR3 nucleotides read TGTGCCAGCACCCCAGGGGGGCCCCTTTTGAACATTCAGTACTTC. Amino acids: CASTPGGPLLNIQYF.